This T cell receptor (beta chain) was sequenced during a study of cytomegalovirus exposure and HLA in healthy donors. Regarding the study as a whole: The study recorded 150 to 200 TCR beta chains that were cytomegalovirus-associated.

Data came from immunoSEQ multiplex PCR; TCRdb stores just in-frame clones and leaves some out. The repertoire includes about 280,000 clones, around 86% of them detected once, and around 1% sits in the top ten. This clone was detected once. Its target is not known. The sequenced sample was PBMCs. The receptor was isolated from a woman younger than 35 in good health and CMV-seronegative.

CDR3 protein: CASSQAVGTLSYEQYF. The CDR3 DNA reads as TGCGCCAGCAGCCAAGCCGTCGGGACTCTCTCCTACGAGCAGTACTTC. The chain uses TRBV4-3 and TRBJ2-7; D is perhaps TRBD2 (6 bases). In germline, CDR1 is LGHNA, CDR2 YSLEER. There are 16 residues in the CDR3. V lost 1 base, J lost 0 bases, and 13 bases lay in between.